Here is one T cell receptor beta chain with its context. Its specificity is unknown. The record originates from a study of cytomegalovirus exposure and HLA in healthy donors. Study observations and caveats: Reportedly, HLA-A and HLA-B alleles of most subjects were accurately predicted from TCR beta.

The study ran its PCR with 60 Vbeta and 13 Jbeta primers. Assay: immunoSEQ multiplex PCR; the TCRdb copy retains only in-frame clones and omits some. The sample gives around 200,000 clones, about four fifths of which show up once; roughly 5.5% is in the top ten. The CDR3 covers 14 residues. The junction had 5 bases not matched to a gene; V was cut back by 0 bases and J by 7 bases. The germline V gene encodes CDR1 MNHEY and CDR2 SVGAGI. This sequence was found in a man between 35 and 55 years old in good health and CMV-seropositive. The rearrangement uses TRBV6-5 and TRBJ1-2; 7 bases line up with TRBD1. Sequencing was carried out using PBMCs. CDR3 loop: CASSYSVTGFGYTF. In DNA form, the CDR3 reads TGTGCCAGCAGTTACTCGGTGACAGGGTTTGGCTACACCTTC.